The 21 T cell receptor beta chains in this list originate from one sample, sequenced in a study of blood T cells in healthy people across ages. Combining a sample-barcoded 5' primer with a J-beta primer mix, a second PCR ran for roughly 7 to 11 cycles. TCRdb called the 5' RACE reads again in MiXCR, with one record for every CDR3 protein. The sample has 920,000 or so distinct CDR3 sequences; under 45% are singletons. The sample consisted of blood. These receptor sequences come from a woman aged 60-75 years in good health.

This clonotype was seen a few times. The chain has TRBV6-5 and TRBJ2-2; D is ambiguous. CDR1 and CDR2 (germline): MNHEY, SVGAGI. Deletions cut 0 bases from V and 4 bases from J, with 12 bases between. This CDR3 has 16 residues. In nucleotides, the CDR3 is TGTGCCAGCAGTTACTCGATGGCGTCGAGCACCGGGGAGCTGTTTTTT. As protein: CASSYSMASSTGELFF.

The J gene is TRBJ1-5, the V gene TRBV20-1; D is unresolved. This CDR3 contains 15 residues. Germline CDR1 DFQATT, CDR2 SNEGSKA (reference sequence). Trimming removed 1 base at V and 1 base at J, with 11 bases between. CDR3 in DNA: TGCAGTGCTAGAGCGGGCGGAGGGAGCAATCAGCCCCAGCATTTT. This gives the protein CSARAGGGSNQPQHF.

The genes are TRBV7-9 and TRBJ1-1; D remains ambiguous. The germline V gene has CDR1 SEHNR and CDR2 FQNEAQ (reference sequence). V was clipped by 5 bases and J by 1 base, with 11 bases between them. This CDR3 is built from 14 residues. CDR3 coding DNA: TGTGCCAGCAGCCACCTGAGCGGGAACACTGAAGCTTTCTTT. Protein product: CASSHLSGNTEAFF.

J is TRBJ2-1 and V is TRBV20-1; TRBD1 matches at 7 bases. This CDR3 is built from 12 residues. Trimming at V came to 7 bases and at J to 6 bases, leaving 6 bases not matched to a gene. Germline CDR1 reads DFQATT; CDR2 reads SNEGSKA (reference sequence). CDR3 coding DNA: TGCAGTGTACAGGGGAGCTCCAATGAGCAGTTCTTC. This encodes CSVQGSSNEQFF.

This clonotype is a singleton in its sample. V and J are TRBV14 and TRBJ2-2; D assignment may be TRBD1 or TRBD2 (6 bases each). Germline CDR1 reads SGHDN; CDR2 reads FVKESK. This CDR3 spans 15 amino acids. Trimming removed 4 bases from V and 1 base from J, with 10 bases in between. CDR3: CASSRGTRNTGELFF. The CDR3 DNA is TGTGCCAGCAGCCGCGGGACACGGAACACCGGGGAGCTGTTTTTT. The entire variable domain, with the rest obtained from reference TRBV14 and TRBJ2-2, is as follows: EAGVTQFPSHSVIEKGQTVTLRCDPISGHDNLYWYRRVMGKEIKFLLHFVKESKQDESGMPNNRFLAERTGGTYSTLKVQPAELEDSGVYFCASSRGTRNTGELFFGEGSRLTVL.

For the CDR3, the DNA is TGTGCCAGCAGCCCCGGGGCGGGGCGGAATGAGCAGTTCTTC. The encoded protein is CASSPGAGRNEQFF. The chain recombines TRBV7-9 with TRBJ2-1; a possible D gene is TRBD2 (6 bases). The CDR3 length is 14 residues. Trimming took 5 bases from V and 7 from J, leaving 15 bases between them. Germline V gives CDR1 SEHNR, CDR2 FQNEAQ (reference sequence).

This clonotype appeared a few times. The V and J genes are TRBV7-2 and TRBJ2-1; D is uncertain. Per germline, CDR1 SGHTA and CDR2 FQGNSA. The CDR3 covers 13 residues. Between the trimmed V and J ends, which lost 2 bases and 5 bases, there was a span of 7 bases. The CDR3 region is CASSLRLHNEQFF. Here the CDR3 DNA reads TGTGCCAGCAGCTTAAGGCTCCACAATGAGCAGTTCTTC.

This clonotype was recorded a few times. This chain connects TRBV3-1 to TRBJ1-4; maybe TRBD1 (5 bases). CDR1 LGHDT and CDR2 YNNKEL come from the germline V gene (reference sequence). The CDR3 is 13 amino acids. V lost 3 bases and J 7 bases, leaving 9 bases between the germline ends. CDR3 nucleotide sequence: TGTGCCAGCAGCCATGGGGACGGTGAAAAACTGTTTTTT. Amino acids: CASSHGDGEKLFF.

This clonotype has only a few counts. Written as DNA, the CDR3 is TGTGCCATCGGGACTGCTCGCGAGCAGTACTTC. Protein sequence: CAIGTAREQYF. This rearrangement joins TRBV24-1 to TRBJ2-7, with D perhaps matching TRBD2 (6 bases). V was trimmed by 11 bases and J by 6 bases, leaving 13 bases between them. Germline values: CDR1 KGHDR, CDR2 SFDVKD. The CDR3 runs 11 residues.

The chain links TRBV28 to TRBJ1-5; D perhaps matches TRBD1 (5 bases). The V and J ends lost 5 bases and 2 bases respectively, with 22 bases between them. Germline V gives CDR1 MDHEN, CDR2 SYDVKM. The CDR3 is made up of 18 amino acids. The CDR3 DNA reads TGTGCCAGCAGTGTTACCGGACACCCAGGGTTGGGCAATCAGCCCCAGCATTTT. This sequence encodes CASSVTGHPGLGNQPQHF.

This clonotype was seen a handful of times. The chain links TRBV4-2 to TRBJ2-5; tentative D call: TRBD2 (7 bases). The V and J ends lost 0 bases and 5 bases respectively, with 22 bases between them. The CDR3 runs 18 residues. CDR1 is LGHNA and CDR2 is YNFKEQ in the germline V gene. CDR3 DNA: TGTGCCAGCAGCCAAGATGAAGTGAGGGGGAGGGCTTGGGAGACCCAGTACTTC. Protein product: CASSQDEVRGRAWETQYF.

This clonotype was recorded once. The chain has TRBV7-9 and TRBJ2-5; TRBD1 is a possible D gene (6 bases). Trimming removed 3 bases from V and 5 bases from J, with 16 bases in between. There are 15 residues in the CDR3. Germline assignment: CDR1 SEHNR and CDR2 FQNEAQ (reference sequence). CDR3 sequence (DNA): TGTGCCAGCAGCTTGGGGGCGGGTAGGGTGGAGACCCAGTACTTC. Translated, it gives CASSLGAGRVETQYF.

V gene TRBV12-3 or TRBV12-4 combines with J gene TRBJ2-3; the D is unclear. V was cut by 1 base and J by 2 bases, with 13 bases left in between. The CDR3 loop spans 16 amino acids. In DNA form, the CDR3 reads TGTGCCAGCAGTTTAGTGACATTGGTAGCCACAGATACGCAGTATTTT. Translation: CASSLVTLVATDTQYF.

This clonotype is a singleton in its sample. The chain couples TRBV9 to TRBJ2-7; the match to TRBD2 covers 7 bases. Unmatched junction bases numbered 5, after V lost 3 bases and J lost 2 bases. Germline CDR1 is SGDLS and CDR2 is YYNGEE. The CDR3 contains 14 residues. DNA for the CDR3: TGTGCCAGCAGCGCTGGGGAGGGACCCTACGAGCAGTACTTC. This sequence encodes CASSAGEGPYEQYF. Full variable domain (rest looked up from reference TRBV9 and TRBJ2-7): DSGVTQTPKHLITATGQRVTLRCSPRSGDLSVYWYQQSLDQGLQFLIQYYNGEERAKGNILERFSAQQFPDLHSELNLSSLELGDSALYFCASSAGEGPYEQYFGPGTRLTVT.

The CDR3 sequence: CATSPGLNYGYTF. For the CDR3, the DNA is TGTGCCACCTCCCCGGGTCTAAACTATGGCTACACCTTC. The chain uses TRBV27 and TRBJ1-2; D is uncertain. Germline V gene sequence: CDR1 MNHEY, CDR2 SMNVEV (reference sequence). Trimming removed 10 bases from V and 2 bases from J, with 14 bases in between. CDR3 length: 13 amino acids.

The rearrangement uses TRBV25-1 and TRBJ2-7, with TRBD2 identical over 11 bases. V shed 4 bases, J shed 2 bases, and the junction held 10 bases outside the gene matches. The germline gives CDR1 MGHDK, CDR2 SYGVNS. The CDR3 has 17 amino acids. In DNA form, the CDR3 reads TGTGCCAGCAGTGGCCCCCAGACTAGCGGGATCACCTACGAGCAGTACTTC. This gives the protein CASSGPQTSGITYEQYF.

CDR3 sequence reads: CSAGAGPNQPQHF. DNA for the CDR3: TGCAGCGCTGGGGCAGGCCCCAATCAGCCCCAGCATTTT. The rearrangement links TRBV29-1 to TRBJ1-5; tentatively, D is TRBD1 (5 bases). Trimming shortened V by 7 bases and J by 3 bases, and 13 bases separated the two germline ends. The CDR3 has 13 residues. Germline lookup yields CDR1 SQVTM and CDR2 ANQGSEA.

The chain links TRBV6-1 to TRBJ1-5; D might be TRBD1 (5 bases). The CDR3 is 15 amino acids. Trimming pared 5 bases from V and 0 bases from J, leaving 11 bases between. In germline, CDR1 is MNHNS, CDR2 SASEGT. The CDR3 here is CASSTGTNSNQPQHF. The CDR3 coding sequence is TGTGCCAGCAGTACCGGGACGAATAGCAATCAGCCCCAGCATTTT.

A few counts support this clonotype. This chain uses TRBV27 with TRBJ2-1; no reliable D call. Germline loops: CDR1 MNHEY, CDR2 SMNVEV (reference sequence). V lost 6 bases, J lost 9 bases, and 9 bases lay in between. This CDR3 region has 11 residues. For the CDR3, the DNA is TGTGCCAGCAGCAACCTGGCTGAGCAGTTCTTC. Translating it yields CASSNLAEQFF.

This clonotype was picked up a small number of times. The chain's CDR3 is CAAAIKETGLETQYF. DNA of the CDR3: TGTGCAGCGGCAATAAAAGAGACAGGGTTGGAGACCCAGTACTTC. The chain employs TRBV7-8 and TRBJ2-5, with TRBD1 identical over 7 bases. Looked up from germline, CDR1 is SGHVS and CDR2 is FQNEAQ. This CDR3 spans 15 amino acids.

The CDR3 DNA reads TGTGCCAGCAGCCCCCCTCCAGGGTACAATTCACCCCTCCACTTT. Translated, it gives CASSPPPGYNSPLHF. The gene calls are TRBV3-1 and TRBJ1-6; a weak D match, TRBD1 (5 bases). Germline assignment: CDR1 LGHDT and CDR2 YNNKEL (reference sequence). The V gene lost 4 bases and the J gene lost 7 bases, with 14 bases spanning the gap. The CDR3 is 15 residues long. Supplemented by reference TRBV3-1 and TRBJ1-6, the full variable domain reads DTAVSQTPKYLVTQMGNDKSIKCEQNLGHDTMYWYKQDSKKFLKIMFSYNNKELIINETVPNRFSPKSPDKAHLNLHINSLELGDSAVYFCASSPPPGYNSPLHFGNGTRLTVT.